The 7 T cell receptor beta chains below come from one sample, sequenced in a study of tumor-infiltrating lymphocytes in primary liver carcinoma. They got blood RNA out of unsorted whole blood and also pulled out germline DNA. Total RNA (roughly 530 ng) served as template for TCR beta cDNA synthesis primed by a constant-region primer. Slightly modified ARM-PCR, run as three nested multiplex PCR rounds, produced the TCR beta libraries. Running nine to ten cycles apiece, the first two PCR rounds relied on TRBV1-TRBV30 forward primers together with a C-beta reverse primer. TCRdb reprocessed the multiplex PCR reads via MiXCR and lists one record per CDR3 protein. This table has 310,000 or so distinct CDR3 sequences, about 61% appearing once. Sequencing was done on a sample of peripheral blood. The receptors were gathered from a middle-aged man with primary liver carcinoma and hepatitis B virus infection.

Concerning this clonotype: A much larger clone differs by one base, so this may be a read error. The rearrangement links TRBV6-8 to TRBJ2-2; perhaps TRBD2 as D (5 bases). Germline V gene lookup returns CDR1 MNHGY and CDR2 SAAAGT. CDR3 length: 11 amino acids. The CDR3 nucleotides read TGTGCCAGCCTAGACACCGGGGAGCAGTTTTTT. Encoded protein: CASLDTGEQFF.

This clonotype was seen at least ten times. CDR3 amino acids: CASSLQENSPLHF. CDR3 nucleotides: TGTGCCAGCAGCTTACAGGAAAATTCACCCCTCCACTTT. The V and J genes are TRBV11-2 and TRBJ1-6; D is ambiguous. There are 13 residues in the CDR3. Germline loops: CDR1 SGHAT, CDR2 FQNNGV. Trimming took off 2 bases at V and 7 bases at J, with 6 bases between the two ends.

Comments on this clonotype: A much larger clone differs by one base, so this may be a read error. The chain couples TRBV6-6 to TRBJ2-1, with no clear D. CDR3 length equals 12 residues. Per the germline V gene, CDR1 is MNHNY and CDR2 is SVGAGI (reference sequence). Here the CDR3 DNA reads TGTGCCAGCGGACGGCTAAACAATGATCAGTTCTTC. This codes for CASGRLNNDQFF.

This clonotype was found a few times. The chain employs TRBV10-1 and TRBJ2-5, with TRBD1 matching over 8 bases. Germline CDR1 WNHNN, CDR2 SYGVQD (reference sequence). The CDR3 consists of 13 residues. The J segment lost 6 bases and the V segment lost 9 bases, leaving 9 bases of the junction unmatched. The CDR3 DNA reads as TGCGCCAGGGAGGACAGGGCGAGTCAGACCCAGTACTTC. Protein product: CAREDRASQTQYF.

This clonotype was observed a handful of times. The CDR3 spells CASSLNSFNTEAFF. Written as DNA, the CDR3 is TGTGCCAGCAGCTTAAACAGCTTCAACACTGAAGCTTTCTTT. The chain combines TRBV7-9 with TRBJ1-1, with D hard to call. The CDR3 is 14 amino acids. Germline loops: CDR1 SEHNR, CDR2 FQNEAQ (reference sequence). The V gene lost 2 bases and the J gene lost 2 bases, with 9 bases spanning the gap. The variable domain in full, completed from reference TRBV7-9 and TRBJ1-1, reads DTGVSQNPRHKITKRGQNVTFRCDPISEHNRLYWYRQTLGQGPEFLTYFQNEAQLEKSRLLSDRFSAERPKGSFSTLEIQRTEQGDSAMYLCASSLNSFNTEAFFGQGTRLTVV.

A remark on this clonotype: Relative to the germline gene, one junction end is altered; a read error may explain this. The chain uses TRBV6-5 and TRBJ2-7; maybe TRBD1 (7 bases). The CDR3 is made up of 17 amino acids. Germline CDR1 is MNHEY and CDR2 is SVGAGI. The chain's CDR3 is CARSYSKPRGVGYEQYF. Here the CDR3 DNA reads TGTGCCAGGAGTTACTCGAAGCCCAGGGGGGTCGGCTACGAGCAGTACTTC.

At least ten counts were recorded for this clonotype. V is TRBV12-3 or TRBV12-4 and J is TRBJ2-7, with 9 bases that match TRBD1. The CDR3 consists of 14 residues. V was clipped by 6 bases and J by 4 bases; unmatched bases: 7. CDR3 nucleotides: TGTGCCAGCAGCTCACAGGGGGCAGGGTACGAGCAGTACTTC. As protein: CASSSQGAGYEQYF.